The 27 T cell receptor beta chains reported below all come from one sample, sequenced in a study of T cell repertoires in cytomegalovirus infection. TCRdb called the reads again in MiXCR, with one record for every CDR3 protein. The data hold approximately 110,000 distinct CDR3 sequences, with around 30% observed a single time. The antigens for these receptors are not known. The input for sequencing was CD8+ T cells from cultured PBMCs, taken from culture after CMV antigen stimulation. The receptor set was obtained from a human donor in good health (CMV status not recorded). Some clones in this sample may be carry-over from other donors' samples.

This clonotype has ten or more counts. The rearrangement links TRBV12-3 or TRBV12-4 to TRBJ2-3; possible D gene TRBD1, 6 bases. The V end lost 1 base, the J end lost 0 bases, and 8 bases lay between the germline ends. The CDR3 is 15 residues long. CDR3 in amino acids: CASSLGTASTDTQYF. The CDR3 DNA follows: TGTGCCAGCAGTTTAGGGACAGCTAGCACAGATACGCAGTATTTT.

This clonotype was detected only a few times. The CDR3 sequence: CASSFRDRAYTGELFF. The CDR3 DNA sequence: TGTGCCAGCAGTTTCCGGGACAGGGCTTACACCGGGGAGCTGTTTTTT. The chain joins TRBV27 to TRBJ2-2; TRBD1 agrees at 9 bases. The germline V gene has CDR1 MNHEY and CDR2 SMNVEV (reference sequence). The CDR3 totals 16 residues. With 3 bases clipped from V and 3 bases from J, the junction kept 5 bases outside the gene matches.

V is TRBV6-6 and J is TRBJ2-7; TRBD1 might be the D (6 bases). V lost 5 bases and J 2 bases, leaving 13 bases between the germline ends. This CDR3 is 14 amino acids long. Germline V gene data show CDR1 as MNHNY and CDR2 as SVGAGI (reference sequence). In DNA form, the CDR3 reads TGTGCCAGCAGTACCTGGGGACACCCCTACGAGCAGTACTTC. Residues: CASSTWGHPYEQYF.

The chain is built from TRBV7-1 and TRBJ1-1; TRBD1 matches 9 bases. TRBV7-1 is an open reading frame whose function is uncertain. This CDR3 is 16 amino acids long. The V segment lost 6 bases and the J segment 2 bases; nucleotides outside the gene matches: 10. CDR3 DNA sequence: TGTGCCAGCAGTCATCCGGGACAGGGACGCAACACTGAAGCTTTCTTT. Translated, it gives CASSHPGQGRNTEAFF.

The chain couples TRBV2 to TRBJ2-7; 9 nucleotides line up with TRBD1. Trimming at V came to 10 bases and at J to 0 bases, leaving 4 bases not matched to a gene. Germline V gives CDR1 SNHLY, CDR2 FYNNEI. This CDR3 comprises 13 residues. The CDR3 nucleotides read TGTGCCACCACGGACAGGGGCTCCTACGAGCAGTACTTC. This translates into CATTDRGSYEQYF.

The DNA of the CDR3 is TGTGCCAGCAGCTTAGTAGCGGGGGGCCACAACACCGGGGAGCTGTTTTTT. Amino acid sequence: CASSLVAGGHNTGELFF. The chain carries TRBV7-6 and TRBJ2-2; 10 positions agree with TRBD2. The CDR3 runs to 17 residues. Trimming cost V 1 base and J 2 bases; bases outside gene matches: 4. Per germline, CDR1 SGHVS and CDR2 FNYEAQ.

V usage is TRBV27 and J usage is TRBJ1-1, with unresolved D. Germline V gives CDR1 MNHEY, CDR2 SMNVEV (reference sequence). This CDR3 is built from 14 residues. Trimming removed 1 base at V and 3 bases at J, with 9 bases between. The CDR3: CASSLFPGDTEAFF. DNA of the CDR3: TGTGCCAGCAGTTTATTTCCGGGTGACACTGAAGCTTTCTTT.

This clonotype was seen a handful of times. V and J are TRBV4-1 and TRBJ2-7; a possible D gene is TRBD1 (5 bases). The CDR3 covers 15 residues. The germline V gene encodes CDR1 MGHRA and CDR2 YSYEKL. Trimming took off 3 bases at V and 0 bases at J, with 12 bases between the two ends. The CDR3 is CASSHLAGASYEQYF. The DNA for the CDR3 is TGCGCCAGCAGCCATTTAGCTGGGGCCTCCTACGAGCAGTACTTC.

CDR3 DNA sequence: TGTGCCAGCAGCCGTGAATGGGTCTCCGCAAGTGAGCAGTTCTTC. Translation gives CASSREWVSASEQFF. This chain connects TRBV3-1 to TRBJ2-1; no reliable D call. Trimming removed 4 bases from V and 9 bases from J, with 19 bases in between. The CDR3 runs 15 residues. Germline CDR1 and CDR2: LGHDT and YNNKEL (reference sequence).

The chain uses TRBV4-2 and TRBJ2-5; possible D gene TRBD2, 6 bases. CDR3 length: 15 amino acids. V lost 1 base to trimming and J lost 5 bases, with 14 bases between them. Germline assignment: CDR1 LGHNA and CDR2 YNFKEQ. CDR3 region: CASSQVRGTAETQYF. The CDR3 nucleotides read TGTGCCAGCAGCCAAGTACGGGGGACCGCGGAGACCCAGTACTTC.

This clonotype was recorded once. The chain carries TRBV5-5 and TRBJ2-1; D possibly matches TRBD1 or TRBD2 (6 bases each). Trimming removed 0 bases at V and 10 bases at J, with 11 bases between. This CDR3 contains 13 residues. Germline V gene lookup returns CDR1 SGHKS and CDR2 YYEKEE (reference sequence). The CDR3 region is CASSLEGGREQFF. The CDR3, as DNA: TGTGCCAGCAGCTTGGAGGGGGGAAGGGAGCAGTTCTTC.

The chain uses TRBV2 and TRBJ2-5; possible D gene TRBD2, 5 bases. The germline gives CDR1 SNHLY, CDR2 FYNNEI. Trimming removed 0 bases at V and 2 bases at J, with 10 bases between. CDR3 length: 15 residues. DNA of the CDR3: TGTGCCAGCAGTGAAGCGCTGAGGGAACAAGAGACCCAGTACTTC. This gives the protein CASSEALREQETQYF.

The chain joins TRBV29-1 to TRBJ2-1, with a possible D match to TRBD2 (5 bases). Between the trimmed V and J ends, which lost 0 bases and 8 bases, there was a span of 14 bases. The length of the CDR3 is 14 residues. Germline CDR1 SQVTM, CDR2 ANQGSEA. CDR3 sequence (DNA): TGCAGCGTTGAAGACCGGGGAAACATGGATGAGCAGTTCTTC. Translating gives CSVEDRGNMDEQFF.

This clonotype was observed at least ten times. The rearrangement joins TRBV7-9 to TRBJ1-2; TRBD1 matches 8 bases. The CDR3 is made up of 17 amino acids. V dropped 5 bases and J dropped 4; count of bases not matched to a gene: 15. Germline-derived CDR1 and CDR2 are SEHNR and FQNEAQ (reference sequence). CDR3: CASSHPLQGGPSYGYTF. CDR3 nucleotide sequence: TGTGCCAGCAGCCACCCCCTACAGGGGGGACCATCCTATGGCTACACCTTC. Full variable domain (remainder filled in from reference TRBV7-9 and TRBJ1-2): DTGVSQNPRHKITKRGQNVTFRCDPISEHNRLYWYRQTLGQGPEFLTYFQNEAQLEKSRLLSDRFSAERPKGSFSTLEIQRTEQGDSAMYLCASSHPLQGGPSYGYTFGSGTRLTVV.

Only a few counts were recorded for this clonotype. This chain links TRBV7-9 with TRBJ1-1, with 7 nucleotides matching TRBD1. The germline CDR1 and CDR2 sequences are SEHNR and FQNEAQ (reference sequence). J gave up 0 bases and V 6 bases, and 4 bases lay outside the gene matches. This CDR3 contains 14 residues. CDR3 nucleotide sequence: TGTGCCAGCAGTTCTACAGGGGTGAACACTGAAGCTTTCTTT. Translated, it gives CASSSTGVNTEAFF. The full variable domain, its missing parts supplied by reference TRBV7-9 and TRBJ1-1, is DTGVSQNPRHKITKRGQNVTFRCDPISEHNRLYWYRQTLGQGPEFLTYFQNEAQLEKSRLLSDRFSAERPKGSFSTLEIQRTEQGDSAMYLCASSSTGVNTEAFFGQGTRLTVV.

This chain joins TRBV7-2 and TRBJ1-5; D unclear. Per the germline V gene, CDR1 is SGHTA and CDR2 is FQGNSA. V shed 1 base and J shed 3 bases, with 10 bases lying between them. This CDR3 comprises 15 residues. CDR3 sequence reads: CASSLGGRYNQPQHF. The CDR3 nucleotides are TGTGCCAGCAGCTTAGGAGGCAGATACAATCAGCCCCAGCATTTT.

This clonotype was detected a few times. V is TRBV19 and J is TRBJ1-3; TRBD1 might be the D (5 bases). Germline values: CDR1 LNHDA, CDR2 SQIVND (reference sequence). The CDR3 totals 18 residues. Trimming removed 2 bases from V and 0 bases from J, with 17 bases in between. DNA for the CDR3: TGTGCCAGTAGTATAATTCGACCGGACGGGACCTCTGGAAACACCATATATTTT. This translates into CASSIIRPDGTSGNTIYF.

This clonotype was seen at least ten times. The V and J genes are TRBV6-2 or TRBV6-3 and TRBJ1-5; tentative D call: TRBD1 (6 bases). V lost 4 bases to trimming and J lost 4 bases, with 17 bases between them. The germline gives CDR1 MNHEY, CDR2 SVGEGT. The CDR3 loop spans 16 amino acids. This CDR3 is CASSWTTGRPNQPQHF. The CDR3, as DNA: TGTGCCAGCAGTTGGACTACAGGGCGTCCAAATCAGCCCCAGCATTTT.

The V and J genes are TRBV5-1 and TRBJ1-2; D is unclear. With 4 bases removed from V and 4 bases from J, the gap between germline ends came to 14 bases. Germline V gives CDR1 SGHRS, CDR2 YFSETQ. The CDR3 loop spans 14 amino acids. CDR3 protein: CASSGYETGYGYTF. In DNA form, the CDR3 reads TGCGCCAGCAGCGGTTACGAGACGGGCTATGGCTACACCTTC.

This CDR3 is CASSLERRPEWVQETQYF. For the CDR3, the DNA is TGTGCCAGCAGCTTGGAACGCCGCCCGGAATGGGTCCAAGAGACCCAGTACTTC. The chain joins TRBV5-6 to TRBJ2-5; D is undetermined. CDR1 is SGHDT and CDR2 is YYEEEE in the germline V gene. This CDR3 has 18 amino acids. V was pared by 0 bases and J by 1 base, with 19 bases between.

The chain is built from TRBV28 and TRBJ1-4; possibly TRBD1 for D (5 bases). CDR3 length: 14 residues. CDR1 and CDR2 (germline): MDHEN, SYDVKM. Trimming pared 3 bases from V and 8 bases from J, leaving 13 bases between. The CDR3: CASSFPWDEEKLFF. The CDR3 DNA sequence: TGTGCCAGCAGTTTCCCCTGGGACGAAGAAAAACTGTTTTTT.

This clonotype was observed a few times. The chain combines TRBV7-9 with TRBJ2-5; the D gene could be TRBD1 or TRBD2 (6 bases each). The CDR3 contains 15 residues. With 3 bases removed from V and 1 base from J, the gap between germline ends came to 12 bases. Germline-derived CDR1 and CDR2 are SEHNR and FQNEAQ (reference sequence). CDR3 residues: CASSFRGRIQETQYF. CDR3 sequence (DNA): TGTGCCAGCAGCTTCCGGGGGCGCATCCAAGAGACCCAGTACTTC.

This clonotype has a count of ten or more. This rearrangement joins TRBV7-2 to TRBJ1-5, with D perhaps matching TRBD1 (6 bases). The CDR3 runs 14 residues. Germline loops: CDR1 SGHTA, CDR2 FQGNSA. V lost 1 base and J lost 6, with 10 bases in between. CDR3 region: CASSLGRGAQPQHF. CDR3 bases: TGTGCCAGCAGCTTAGGCAGGGGTGCTCAGCCCCAGCATTTT.

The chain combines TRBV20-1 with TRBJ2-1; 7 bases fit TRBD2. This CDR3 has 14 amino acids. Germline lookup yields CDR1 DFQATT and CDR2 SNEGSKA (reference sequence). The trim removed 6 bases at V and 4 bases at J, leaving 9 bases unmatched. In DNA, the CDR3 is TGCAGTGCCGTGGGCGGGGGAACTTACAATGAGCAGTTCTTC. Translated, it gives CSAVGGGTYNEQFF.

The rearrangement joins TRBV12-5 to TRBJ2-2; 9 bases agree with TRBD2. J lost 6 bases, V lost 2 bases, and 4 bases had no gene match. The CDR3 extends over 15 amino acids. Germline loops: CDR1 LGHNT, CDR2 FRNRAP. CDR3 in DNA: TGTGCTAGTGGTTTGAACATAGCGGGGGCCGGGGAGCTGTTTTTT. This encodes CASGLNIAGAGELFF.

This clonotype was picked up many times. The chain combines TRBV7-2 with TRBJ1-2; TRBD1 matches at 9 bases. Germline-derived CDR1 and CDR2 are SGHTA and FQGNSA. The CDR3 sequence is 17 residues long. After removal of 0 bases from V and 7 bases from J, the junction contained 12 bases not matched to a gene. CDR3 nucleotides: TGTGCCAGCAGCTTAGCGTATAACAGGGGGCGCGGGGGTGGCTACACCTTC. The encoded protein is CASSLAYNRGRGGGYTF.

The CDR3 DNA reads TGTGCCAGCAGCTTAGGGGACAGCCGCACAGATACGCAGTATTTT. Protein product: CASSLGDSRTDTQYF. The rearrangement links TRBV7-2 to TRBJ2-3; 7 bases agree with TRBD1. Germline CDR1 is SGHTA and CDR2 is FQGNSA. The J segment lost 1 base and the V segment lost 1 base, leaving 2 bases of the junction unmatched. This CDR3 contains 15 residues.